The next 20 T cell receptor beta chains were all read from a single sample in a study of regulatory T cells in long-lasting Graves disease. Arm-PCR with iRepertoire HTBI primers amplified the CDR3 regions for these TCR beta libraries. TCRdb re-called the multiplex PCR reads with MiXCR, one entry per CDR3 protein. The table lists 500,000 to 700,000 distinct CDR3 sequences, 25% to 35% of them singletons. Described time point: persistent/refractory GD, antithyroid drugs over 5 years with positive TRAb. PBMC-derived RNA was used for the TCR library. The sequenced sample was peripheral blood mononuclear cells (PBMCs), obtained when the disease was refractory, from a patient treated with antithyroid drugs. The receptors derive from a female donor with Graves disease.

This clonotype was counted ten times or more. V gene TRBV27 combines with J gene TRBJ1-2; D perhaps matches TRBD1 (6 bases). Trimming removed 5 bases at V and 2 bases at J, with 12 bases between. This CDR3 is 14 amino acids long. Germline V lookup: CDR1 MNHEY, CDR2 SMNVEV (reference sequence). DNA for the CDR3: TGTGCCAGCAGTCCTCTGGACAGCAACTATGGCTACACCTTC. Its translation is CASSPLDSNYGYTF.

This clonotype was picked up many times. CDR3 DNA sequence: TGTGCCAGCAGTCGGGACATTAGTAACTATGGCTACACCTTC. This sequence encodes CASSRDISNYGYTF. The chain uses TRBV12-3 or TRBV12-4 and TRBJ1-2, with a possible D match to TRBD1 (6 bases). The ends were cut back, 5 bases at V and 1 base at J, with 11 bases in the middle. CDR3 length: 14 residues.

This clonotype was seen a handful of times. This chain connects TRBV14 to TRBJ2-7, with D perhaps matching TRBD1 (6 bases). V lost 0 bases, J lost 5 bases, and 11 bases lay in between. The CDR3 has 14 residues. CDR1 SGHDN and CDR2 FVKESK come from the germline V gene. The CDR3 loop reads CASSQDHRTDEQYF. CDR3 bases: TGTGCCAGCAGCCAAGACCACCGGACAGACGAGCAGTACTTC.

The chain couples TRBV7-6 to TRBJ1-1; TRBD1 matches at 10 bases. Unmatched junction bases numbered 4, after V lost 0 bases and J lost 6 bases. CDR1 is SGHVS and CDR2 is FNYEAQ in the germline V gene. CDR3 size: 15 residues. The CDR3 sequence: CASSLAGQGTAEAFF. CDR3 nucleotide sequence: TGTGCCAGCAGCTTAGCGGGACAGGGGACCGCTGAAGCTTTCTTT.

CDR3 coding DNA: TGCAGTGCTAGAGGGGGAAGTAGCAATCAGCCCCAGCATTTT. Its translation: CSARGGSSNQPQHF. This sequence joins TRBV20-1 and TRBJ1-5; unclear D gene. The germline V gene encodes CDR1 DFQATT and CDR2 SNEGSKA (reference sequence). The CDR3 contains 14 residues. Trimming removed 1 base from V and 0 bases from J, with 7 bases in between.

The genes are TRBV12-3 or TRBV12-4 and TRBJ1-2; D perhaps matches TRBD1 (5 bases). The length of the CDR3 is 14 residues. V lost 7 bases and J lost 2, with 14 bases in between. The chain's CDR3 is CASNLLGLNYGYTF. The CDR3 DNA reads TGTGCCAGCAACTTGCTGGGACTCAACTATGGCTACACCTTC.

V is TRBV6-1 and J is TRBJ2-1; perhaps TRBD1 as D (6 bases). This CDR3 is built from 15 residues. Trimming removed 2 bases at V and 0 bases at J, with 8 bases between. Germline V CDR1 and CDR2: MNHNS, SASEGT. DNA of the CDR3: TGTGCCAGCAGTGAACAGGGGAGCTCCTACAATGAGCAGTTCTTC. Translated, it gives CASSEQGSSYNEQFF.

This clonotype showed up just a few times. J is TRBJ2-7 and V is TRBV6-9, with no clear D. The V gene lost 3 bases and the J gene lost 5 bases, with 14 bases spanning the gap. This CDR3 has 14 amino acids. Germline values: CDR1 MNHGY, CDR2 SVAAGI. The CDR3 loop is CASSYSKPSHEQYF. For the CDR3, the DNA is TGTGCCAGCAGTTACTCAAAGCCATCCCACGAGCAGTACTTC.

The table lists this clonotype with a few counts. The chain recombines TRBV6-1 with TRBJ1-4; D unclear. The CDR3 loop spans 19 amino acids. Germline assignment: CDR1 MNHNS and CDR2 SASEGT. The V gene lost 0 bases and the J gene lost 0 bases, with 17 bases spanning the gap. The CDR3 DNA follows: TGTGCCAGCAGTGAAGCGCGGGTAGGGCGGGGTGCAACTAATGAAAAACTGTTTTTT. It codes for CASSEARVGRGATNEKLFF.

This chain links TRBV5-1 with TRBJ1-1; D is unclear. CDR3 length: 14 residues. V lost 7 bases, J lost 2 bases, and 15 bases lay in between. Germline values: CDR1 SGHRS, CDR2 YFSETQ. For the CDR3, the DNA is TGCGCCAGCCGCTACGGCGCTTCAAACACTGAAGCTTTCTTT. Translating gives CASRYGASNTEAFF.

In this sample, this clonotype turned up a few times. This chain links TRBV12-3 or TRBV12-4 with TRBJ1-5, with 8 bases that match TRBD1. This CDR3 region has 15 residues. V was pared by 2 bases and J by 11 bases, with 11 bases of the junction left unmatched. CDR3 amino acids: CASSLTDRVQSAQHF. DNA of the CDR3: TGTGCCAGCAGTTTAACGGACAGGGTACAATCGGCCCAGCATTTT.

This clonotype was picked up a small number of times. The chain employs TRBV30 and TRBJ1-1; D perhaps matches TRBD1 (5 bases). Trimming took 5 bases from V and 6 from J, leaving 10 bases between them. The CDR3 covers 11 residues. Per the germline V gene, CDR1 is GTSNPN and CDR2 is SVGIG (reference sequence). This CDR3 reads CAWGRGAEAFF. CDR3 nucleotides: TGTGCCTGGGGACGGGGGGCTGAAGCTTTCTTT. The whole variable domain, remainder taken from reference TRBV30 and TRBJ1-1, is SQTIHQWPATLVQPVGSPLSLECTVEGTSNPNLYWYRQAAGRGLQLLFYSVGIGQISSEVPQNLSASRPQDRQFILSSKKLLLSDSGFYLCAWGRGAEAFFGQGTRLTVV.

The rearrangement links TRBV24-1 to TRBJ1-5; D ambiguous. Between the trimmed V and J ends, which lost 4 bases and 0 bases, there was a span of 9 bases. The length of the CDR3 is 15 residues. The V gene's germline CDR1 is KGHDR and CDR2 SFDVKD. The DNA of the CDR3 is TGTGCCACCAGTGACCCTTGCGATAGCAATCAGCCCCAGCATTTT. It encodes CATSDPCDSNQPQHF.

This clonotype was found a few times. J is TRBJ2-7 and V is TRBV20-1, with 9 bases matching TRBD2. CDR3 length: 15 residues. Trimming cost V 0 bases and J 5 bases; bases outside gene matches: 8. Germline V lookup: CDR1 DFQATT, CDR2 SNEGSKA (reference sequence). CDR3 in amino acids: CSARDAGSGSDEQYF. DNA for the CDR3: TGCAGTGCTAGAGACGCGGGTAGCGGGAGTGACGAGCAGTACTTC.

This clonotype was found a few times. The V gene is TRBV20-1, the J gene TRBJ1-5, with TRBD1 as a possible D gene (6 bases). The CDR3 loop spans 13 amino acids. Germline lookup yields CDR1 DFQATT and CDR2 SNEGSKA (reference sequence). V was trimmed by 4 bases and J by 7 bases, leaving 14 bases between them. The CDR3 is CSATTGVWQPQHF. Written as DNA, the CDR3 is TGCAGTGCTACGACAGGCGTTTGGCAGCCCCAGCATTTT.

In its sample, this clonotype was seen a few times. The gene calls are TRBV6-1 and TRBJ1-2; tentatively, D is TRBD1 (6 bases). CDR1 and CDR2 (germline): MNHNS, SASEGT. The V gene lost 6 bases and the J gene lost 7 bases, with 15 bases spanning the gap. The CDR3 runs to 13 residues. CDR3 loop: CASSALGGSGYTF. The CDR3 DNA reads TGTGCCAGCAGCGCCCTAGGGGGGTCTGGCTACACCTTC.

At least ten counts were recorded for this clonotype. The rearrangement joins TRBV12-3 or TRBV12-4 to TRBJ2-2; TRBD2 agrees at 13 bases. V lost 5 bases, J lost 7 bases, and 13 bases stayed unmatched. CDR3 length: 18 residues. As DNA, the CDR3 is TGTGCCAGCAGTCCCGGTTTCACTAGCGGGAGGGCTGACGGGGAGCTGTTTTTT. It encodes CASSPGFTSGRADGELFF.

This clonotype was detected ten times or more. The gene calls are TRBV28 and TRBJ2-5, with TRBD1 as a possible D gene (5 bases). Germline CDR1 reads MDHEN; CDR2 reads SYDVKM. Trimming took 4 bases from V and 5 from J, leaving 11 bases between them. The CDR3 covers 13 residues. CDR3 coding DNA: TGTGCCAGCAGTTCCCTGCAGGGTGAGACCCAGTACTTC. Protein sequence: CASSSLQGETQYF.

The chain uses TRBV7-9 and TRBJ2-7, with D possibly TRBD2 on 5 matching bases. Trimming stripped 5 bases from V and 2 bases from J, with 16 bases between. This CDR3 has 15 residues. Germline lookup yields CDR1 SEHNR and CDR2 FQNEAQ (reference sequence). In DNA form, the CDR3 reads TGTGCCAGCAGCCTTTTCGCGGGTCCGCCCTACGAGCAGTACTTC. Its protein is CASSLFAGPPYEQYF.

The rearrangement uses TRBV28 and TRBJ2-4, with D possibly TRBD1 on 6 matching bases. The CDR3 is 12 residues long. Germline CDR1 MDHEN, CDR2 SYDVKM. V was cut by 2 bases and J by 9 bases, with 8 bases left in between. The CDR3 sequence: CASSLGGGIQYF. As DNA, the CDR3 is TGTGCCAGCAGTTTAGGGGGCGGCATTCAGTACTTC. The full variable domain, rest sourced from reference TRBV28 and TRBJ2-4, is DVKVTQSSRYLVKRTGEKVFLECVQDMDHENMFWYRQDPGLGLRLIYFSYDVKMKEKGDIPEGYSVSREKKERFSLILESASTNQTSMYLCASSLGGGIQYFGAGTRLSVL.